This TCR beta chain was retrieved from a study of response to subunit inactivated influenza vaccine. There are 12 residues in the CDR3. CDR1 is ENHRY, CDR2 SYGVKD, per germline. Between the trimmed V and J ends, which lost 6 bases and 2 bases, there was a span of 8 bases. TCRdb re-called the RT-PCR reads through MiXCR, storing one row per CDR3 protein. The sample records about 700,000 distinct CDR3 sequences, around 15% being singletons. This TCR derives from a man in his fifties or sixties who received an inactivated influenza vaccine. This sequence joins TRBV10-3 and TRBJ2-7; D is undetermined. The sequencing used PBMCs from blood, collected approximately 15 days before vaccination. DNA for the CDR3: TGTGCCATCAGCGCGGATCCCTACGAGCAGTACTTC. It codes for CAISADPYEQYF.